The present T cell receptor beta chain was sequenced within a study of shared clonotypes between healthy human individuals. Study-level information: Donor ages ranged 18 to 49 years: a couple of women, a few men. Donors had three CD4 naive, three CD4 memory, two CD8 naive and one CD8 memory plate apiece.

The germline CDR1 and CDR2 sequences are ENHRY and SYGVKD. After removal of 6 bases from V and 8 bases from J, the junction contained 6 bases not matched to a gene. There are 14 residues in the CDR3. Genomic DNA of each subset was evenly split across several immunoSEQ plates. Profiling relied on immunoSEQ multiplex PCR, and the TCRdb table lists in-frame clones only, not all of them. Of 2.3 million or so clones in the sample, approximately 93% were seen once. The sequence was obtained from a man aged 18 to 35 in good health. Some clones in this sample may be carry-over from other donors' samples. V is TRBV10-3 and J is TRBJ2-1; 11 bases align to TRBD2. Sequencing was done on a sample of naive CD4+ T cells from PBMCs. Subset here: CD45RA+ positively selected. The CDR3 here is CAISSTSGSDEQFF. In DNA, the CDR3 is TGTGCCATCAGCTCTACTAGCGGGAGTGATGAGCAGTTCTTC.